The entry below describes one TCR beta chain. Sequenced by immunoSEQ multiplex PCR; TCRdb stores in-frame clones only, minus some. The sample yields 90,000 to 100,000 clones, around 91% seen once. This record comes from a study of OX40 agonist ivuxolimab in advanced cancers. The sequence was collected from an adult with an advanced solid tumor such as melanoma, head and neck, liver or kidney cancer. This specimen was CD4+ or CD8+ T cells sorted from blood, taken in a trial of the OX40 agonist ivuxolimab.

The CDR3 nucleotides are TGTGCCAGCAGCGTAGGAGGTGGTTCCAGGGTCGGTAGAACAGATACGCAGTATTTT. Protein sequence: CASSVGGGSRVGRTDTQYF. J is TRBJ2-3 and V is TRBV9; TRBD1 might be the D (5 bases). The CDR3 loop spans 19 amino acids. Germline V CDR1 and CDR2: SGDLS, YYNGEE. Trimming removed 0 bases at V and 3 bases at J, with 23 bases between.